The 2 T cell receptor beta chains in this list originate from one sample, sequenced in a study of T cells in Graves' hyperthyroidism and ophthalmopathy. RNA transcripts gave rise to amplified TCR beta CDR3 regions. The HTBI primer set was used in a first-round RT-PCR of the TCR CDR3. From the multiplex PCR reads, TCRdb called clonotypes with MiXCR, one entry per CDR3 protein. The sample shows some 510,000 distinct CDR3 sequences, 20% to 25% of them seen only once. Sample: blood. These receptors originate from a man aged 18 to 30 with Graves' hyperthyroidism.

About this clonotype itself: The junction shows a germline mismatch at one end, possibly a read error. The genes are TRBV28 and TRBJ1-5; unclear D gene. This CDR3 comprises 14 residues. The germline CDR1 and CDR2 sequences are MDHEN and SYDVKM. The CDR3 reads CASSSTKSNRPQHF. The CDR3 DNA sequence: TGTGCCAGCAGTTCGACTAAGAGCAATCGGCCCCAGCATTTT. The full variable domain, completed using reference TRBV28 and TRBJ1-5, is DVKVTQSSRYLVKRTGEKVFLECVQDMDHENMFWYRQDPGLGLRLIYFSYDVKMKEKGDIPEGYSVSREKKERFSLILESASTNQTSMYLCASSSTKSNRPQHFGDGTRLSIL.

In its sample, this clonotype was seen many times. This rearrangement joins TRBV6-1 to TRBJ1-2; 7 bases align to TRBD1. The CDR3 consists of 16 residues. Germline V CDR1 and CDR2: MNHNS, SASEGT. With 1 base clipped from V and 5 bases from J, the junction kept 10 bases outside the gene matches. CDR3 coding DNA: TGTGCCAGCAGTGAAGTAGTAGGGGGCAATTATTATGGCTACACCTTC. Amino acids: CASSEVVGGNYYGYTF.